These T cell receptor beta chains were read from a single sample in a study of T-cell reconstitution after alpha-beta-depleted transplantation in children. TCRdb recomputed calls from the PCR reads with MiXCR, one row per CDR3 protein. The table records approximately 91,000 distinct CDR3 sequences, about 8% of them present only once. Sequencing was performed on PBMCs from the stem cell graft donor, taken from the stem cell graft. These TCRs come from a human donor who donated a stem cell graft to a child with congenital amegakaryocytic thrombocytopenia. Each CDR3 is given with its conserved first and last residue. D genes are given only for firm matches. Clone size appears in some rows only: once, few, many, or a class for an expanded clone.

D	V	J	size	DNA	CDR3
TRBD1	TRBV5-1	TRBJ1-1	many	TGCGCCAGCAGCTTATCCGGGACAGCGAACACTGAAGCTTTCTTT	CASSLSGTANTEAFF
NA	TRBV28	TRBJ2-3	many	TGTGCCAGCAGTTTATGGGGGGGTAGCACAGATACGCAGTATTTT	CASSLWGGSTDTQYF
NA	TRBV15	TRBJ2-1	many	TGTGCCACCAGCAGAGATCTTTCGTTCCAGAATGAGCAGTTCTTC	CATSRDLSFQNEQFF
NA	TRBV3-1	TRBJ1-3	NA	TGTGCCAGCAGTCGTGCGGGGTTTGGAAACACCATATATTTT	CASSRAGFGNTIYF
NA	TRBV29-1	TRBJ2-5	many	TGCAGCGTTGAACAATCAGAGACCCAGTACTTC	CSVEQSETQYF
NA	TRBV28	TRBJ2-3	many	TGTGCCAGCAGCACGGGACACCTTAGGGATACGCAGTATTTT	CASSTGHLRDTQYF
NA	TRBV10-2	TRBJ2-2	many	TGCGCCACCACCATGAACACCGGGGAGCTGTTTTTT	CATTMNTGELFF
TRBD2	TRBV5-1	TRBJ2-5	many	TGCGCCAGCAGCTTGGCCGGGGGGAGCCAAGAGACCCAGTACTTC	CASSLAGGSQETQYF
NA	TRBV4-1	TRBJ2-2	many	TGCGCCAGCAGCCTATCGGCGAACACCGGGGAGCTGTTTTTT	CASSLSANTGELFF
NA	TRBV20-1	TRBJ1-2	NA	TGCAGTGCCGCTTACTCGAGGGGAGACTCCTATGGCTACACCTTC	CSAAYSRGDSYGYTF
TRBD1	TRBV6-5	TRBJ1-2	many	TGTGCCAGCAGCCCACAGGGGGGCAGCTATGGCTACACCTTC	CASSPQGGSYGYTF
TRBD2	TRBV7-9	TRBJ2-3	many	TGTGCCAGCAGTCTGAGGACTAGCGGGAGAGCGGATACGCAGTATTTT	CASSLRTSGRADTQYF
NA	TRBV7-2	TRBJ2-5	few	TGTGCCAGCAGCCCAGCGGTCGGGGCCCAGTACTTC	CASSPAVGAQYF
NA	TRBV7-2	TRBJ2-2	many	TGTGCCAGCAGCTTATCGGTCCTCGCGAACACCGGGGAGCTGTTTTTT	CASSLSVLANTGELFF
NA	TRBV7-2	TRBJ1-6	many	TGTGCCAGCGGACCGAACAGCAATTCACCCCTCCACTTT	CASGPNSNSPLHF
NA	TRBV5-1	TRBJ2-3	many	TGCGCCAGCAGCGGGGGGACCACAGATACGCAGTATTTT	CASSGGTTDTQYF
NA	TRBV9	TRBJ2-7	NA	TGTGCCAGCAGCGTAGAGACGTCACAGAGGCAGTACTTC	CASSVETSQRQYF
NA	TRBV6-1	TRBJ2-1	many	TGTGCCAGCACCCTCCGGCGGAATGAGCAGTTCTTC	CASTLRRNEQFF
TRBD1	TRBV20-1	TRBJ1-1	many	TGCAGTGCTAGGTCCGGGACAGGCGCCACTGAAGCTTTCTTT	CSARSGTGATEAFF
NA	TRBV7-2	TRBJ2-7	many	TGTGCCAGTACGAGGGGGAGATTCTACGAGCAGTACTTC	CASTRGRFYEQYF
NA	TRBV20-1	TRBJ1-1	many	TGCAGTGCTAGCCCTTACTTTGGGGGGGACACTGAAGCTTTCTTT	CSASPYFGGDTEAFF
NA	TRBV4-3	TRBJ1-1	many	TGCGCCAGCAGCCGGGGAGGTATCACTGAAGCTTTCTTT	CASSRGGITEAFF
TRBD2	TRBV5-5	TRBJ2-1	many	TGTGCCAGCAGCGGGCCCGGGACTAGCGCTTACAATGAGCAGTTCTTC	CASSGPGTSAYNEQFF
NA	TRBV5-1	TRBJ2-3	few	TGCGCCAGCAGCTTGGTGAAGGGGACAGATACGCAGTATTTT	CASSLVKGTDTQYF
NA	TRBV7-8	TRBJ2-7	many	TGTGCCAGCAGCCCAACCCCGGGAACTTCGTACGAGCAGTACTTC	CASSPTPGTSYEQYF
TRBD1	TRBV29-1	TRBJ2-7	many	TGCAGCGTCAGTGAACAGGGGCCCGGCTACGAGCAGTACTTC	CSVSEQGPGYEQYF
TRBD2	TRBV7-9	TRBJ2-7	many	TGTGCCAGCAGCTCCGGGGGGGACGAGCAGTACTTC	CASSSGGDEQYF
NA	TRBV28	TRBJ2-1	many	TGTGCCAGCAGTGACAATGAGCAGTTCTTC	CASSDNEQFF
NA	TRBV28	TRBJ1-5	few	TGTGCCAGCAGGTCTACCAATCAGCCCCAGCATTTT	CASRSTNQPQHF
NA	TRBV12-3/TRBV12-4	TRBJ2-7	many	TGTGCCAGCAGCCGGACAGCTGGATACTACGAGCAGTACTTC	CASSRTAGYYEQYF
NA	TRBV15	TRBJ2-1	many	TGTGCCACCAGCAGAGACCTTGCCAGCTCCTACAATGAGCAGTTCTTC	CATSRDLASSYNEQFF
TRBD2	TRBV20-1	TRBJ2-3	many	TGCAGTGTCGCGGGGGACCGAGAGGCAGATACGCAGTATTTT	CSVAGDREADTQYF
TRBD1	TRBV5-6	TRBJ1-4	many	TGTGCCAGCAGGTCAGGGGGAAGTAATGAAAAACTGTTTTTT	CASRSGGSNEKLFF
NA	TRBV5-5	TRBJ1-2	many	TGTGCCAGCAGCCTCCCCTCCTATGGCTACACCTTC	CASSLPSYGYTF
NA	TRBV2	TRBJ2-3	many	TGTGCCAGCAGTGAAGTTGGCAGCCGAGATACGCAGTATTTT	CASSEVGSRDTQYF
NA	TRBV29-1	TRBJ2-7	many	TGCAGCGTTGAAGTTGGCTACGAGCAGTACTTC	CSVEVGYEQYF
TRBD1	TRBV10-3	TRBJ1-1	many	TGTGCCATCAGTGAGCGTCAGGGGGGTCCTGAAGCTTTCTTT	CAISERQGGPEAFF
NA	TRBV5-1	TRBJ1-1	NA	TGCGCCAGCAGCTCCGGGGTCTTCCCGAACACTGAAGCTTTCTTT	CASSSGVFPNTEAFF
NA	TRBV12-3/TRBV12-4	TRBJ1-3	few	TGTGCCAGCACCCCCCGGGGTACTGGAAACACCATATATTTT	CASTPRGTGNTIYF
TRBD1	TRBV20-1	TRBJ2-1	NA	TGCAGGGCTAGGGGCCCGGGACAGGGAAGTTCGGGCTCCTACAATGAGCAGTTCTTC	CRARGPGQGSSGSYNEQFF
TRBD2	TRBV7-2	TRBJ2-2	many	TGTGCCAGCAGCTTAGCCCTAGCGGATACCGGGGAGCTGTTTTTT	CASSLALADTGELFF
NA	TRBV12-3/TRBV12-4	TRBJ2-1	many	TGTGCCAGCAGTCTGGCCGGGGTCCTCGAGCAGTTCTTC	CASSLAGVLEQFF
TRBD1	TRBV5-6	TRBJ2-5	many	TGTGCCAGCAGTGGGACAGGGGGTTTTGTGCAAGAGACCCAGTACTTC	CASSGTGGFVQETQYF
NA	TRBV11-3	TRBJ2-2	many	TGTGCCAGCGGAGTAGCGAATACCGGGGAGCTGTTTTTT	CASGVANTGELFF
NA	TRBV6-2/TRBV6-3	TRBJ2-3	many	TGTGCCAGCAGTTACTTACAGATCACAGATACGCAGTATTTT	CASSYLQITDTQYF
NA	TRBV7-3	TRBJ2-1	many	TGTGCCAGCAGCTCTCGGGTTCTATACAATGATCAGTTCTTC	CASSSRVLYNDQFF
TRBD2	TRBV7-9	TRBJ2-1	NA	TGTGCCAGCAGCTTAGGGGCGGGGGATGAGCAGTTCTTC	CASSLGAGDEQFF
NA	TRBV4-2	TRBJ1-4	NA	TGTGCCAGCAGCCAAGATGGGGCCGGGGGCGAGACTAATGAAAAACTGTTTTTT	CASSQDGAGGETNEKLFF
TRBD2	TRBV30	TRBJ2-3	many	TGTGCCTGGAGTGTAGGTCCCAGCGGGGCCACAGATACGCAGTATTTT	CAWSVGPSGATDTQYF
NA	TRBV7-2	TRBJ1-4	many	TGTGCCAGCAGCTTAGATCCCCTTGCTAATGAAAAACTGTTTTTT	CASSLDPLANEKLFF
TRBD1	TRBV19	TRBJ1-1	many	TGTGCCAGTAGTATGTCTCCAGGGGGCAAGAACACTGAAGCTTTCTTT	CASSMSPGGKNTEAFF
NA	TRBV29-1	TRBJ2-3	few	TGCAGCGTTGACCAGGGAGATGGGGATACGCAGTATTTT	CSVDQGDGDTQYF
NA	TRBV12-3/TRBV12-4	TRBJ2-2	many	TGTGCCAGCAGTTTAGCGCTGGGAGGCACCGGGGAGCTGTTTTTT	CASSLALGGTGELFF
NA	TRBV20-1	TRBJ2-7	NA	TGCAGTGCTTCGTGGACTGCAACCTACGAGCAGTACTTC	CSASWTATYEQYF
NA	TRBV7-7	TRBJ2-1	many	TGTGCCAGCAGCGGGGAACCAGGGGAAGAGCAGTTCTTC	CASSGEPGEEQFF
NA	TRBV7-8	TRBJ2-7	many	TGTGCCTCCGGGACCCGGTACGAGCAGTACTTC	CASGTRYEQYF
NA	TRBV6-1	TRBJ2-7	many	TGTGCCAGCAGGCTGGGGGCCAACTACTACGAGCAGTACTTC	CASRLGANYYEQYF
TRBD2	TRBV4-1	TRBJ2-1	few	TGCGCCAGCAGCCAAGATGTGGGCCGGGAGGAAAAAAATGAGCAGTTCTTC	CASSQDVGREEKNEQFF